The rows below give T cell receptor beta chains drawn from one sample of a study of blood T cell repertoires in COVID-19. TCRdb's copy holds only in-frame clones and misses some; the assay was immunoSEQ multiplex PCR. The sample lists under 300,000 clones, approximately 90% occurring once. Sequencing used PBMCs or T cells enriched from blood (not recorded which). These receptors were taken from a woman in her forties with acute COVID-19. CDR3s include the opening cysteine and the closing phenylalanine or tryptophan. Each record gives: clone size, J gene, V gene, D gene, CDR3 protein, CDR3 DNA. A D gene is named only where the DNA matches it firmly. Clone size is shown for a subset of rows, as once, few, many or a class of expanded clone.

size: NA; J: TRBJ2-3; V: TRBV5-6; D: NA; CDR3: CASSLASDADTQYF; DNA: TGTGCCAGCAGCTTGGCTAGCGACGCAGATACGCAGTATTTT
size: NA; J: TRBJ2-2; V: TRBV14; D: NA; CDR3: CASSQVAANTGELFF; DNA: TGTGCCAGCAGCCAAGTCGCGGCGAACACCGGGGAGCTGTTTTTT
size: NA; J: TRBJ2-3; V: TRBV9; D: NA; CDR3: CASSVGKSGAQYF; DNA: TGTGCCAGCAGCGTTGGCAAGAGTGGAGCGCAGTATTTT
size: NA; J: TRBJ1-2; V: TRBV27; D: NA; CDR3: CASSLSPRGNYGYTF; DNA: TGTGCCAGCAGTTTATCGCCGCGCGGTAACTATGGCTACACCTTC
size: NA; J: TRBJ2-3; V: TRBV29-1; D: NA; CDR3: CSVDGGRGDTQYF; DNA: TGCAGCGTTGACGGGGGGCGAGGAGATACGCAGTATTTT
size: NA; J: TRBJ2-1; V: TRBV7-9; D: TRBD1; CDR3: CASVFYGQGGTNEQFF; DNA: TGTGCCAGTGTCTTCTACGGACAGGGTGGAACAAATGAGCAGTTCTTC
size: NA; J: TRBJ1-2; V: TRBV29-1; D: NA; CDR3: CSVSDGYTF; DNA: TGCAGCGTCAGTGATGGCTACACCTTC
size: NA; J: TRBJ2-1; V: TRBV19; D: NA; CDR3: CASSISANEQFF; DNA: TGTGCCAGTAGTATAAGCGCGAATGAGCAGTTCTTC
size: NA; J: TRBJ1-6; V: TRBV5-6; D: TRBD1; CDR3: CASSLDRGSNSPLHF; DNA: TGTGCCAGCAGCTTGGACAGGGGGAGTAATTCACCCCTCCACTTT
size: NA; J: TRBJ1-1; V: TRBV14; D: TRBD1; CDR3: CASSRTGTLNTEAFF; DNA: TGTGCCAGCAGCCGGACAGGTACCCTGAACACTGAAGCTTTCTTT
size: NA; J: TRBJ2-1; V: TRBV30; D: NA; CDR3: CAWSVGSSYNEQFF; DNA: TGTGCCTGGAGTGTGGGGAGCTCCTACAATGAGCAGTTCTTC
size: NA; J: TRBJ1-1; V: TRBV11-3; D: NA; CDR3: CASSLGQENTEAFF; DNA: TGTGCCAGCAGCTTAGGACAGGAGAACACTGAAGCTTTCTTT
size: NA; J: TRBJ2-7; V: TRBV28; D: NA; CDR3: CASSFTGNEQYF; DNA: TGTGCCAGCAGTTTTACGGGTAACGAGCAGTACTTC
size: NA; J: TRBJ2-1; V: TRBV11-2; D: TRBD2; CDR3: CASSFLAGGGDEQFF; DNA: TGTGCCAGCAGCTTTCTAGCGGGAGGGGGGGATGAGCAGTTCTTC
size: NA; J: TRBJ2-1; V: TRBV7-2; D: TRBD2; CDR3: CASSRTSGDNEQFF; DNA: TGTGCCAGCAGCCGGACTAGCGGGGACAATGAGCAGTTCTTC
size: NA; J: TRBJ1-2; V: TRBV7-9; D: NA; CDR3: CASSLDVSGYTF; DNA: TGTGCCAGCAGCTTAGATGTTAGTGGCTACACCTTC
size: NA; J: TRBJ1-2; V: TRBV29-1; D: NA; CDR3: CSVRERSHGYTF; DNA: TGCAGCGTCCGAGAGCGCTCGCATGGCTACACCTTC
size: NA; J: TRBJ1-6; V: TRBV5-6; D: TRBD1; CDR3: CASRIGTGGSPLHF; DNA: TGTGCCAGCAGAATAGGGACAGGAGGTTCACCCCTCCACTTT
size: NA; J: TRBJ2-2; V: TRBV15; D: NA; CDR3: CATSRVSRANTGELFF; DNA: TGTGCCACCAGCAGAGTCTCGCGGGCGAACACCGGGGAGCTGTTTTTT
size: NA; J: TRBJ1-1; V: TRBV28; D: TRBD1; CDR3: CAIRDRGDTEAFF; DNA: TGTGCCATTCGGGACAGGGGAGACACTGAAGCTTTCTTT
size: NA; J: TRBJ1-5; V: TRBV24-1; D: NA; CDR3: CATSDVGLHQPQHF; DNA: TGTGCCACCAGTGATGTGGGGCTGCATCAGCCCCAGCATTTT
size: NA; J: TRBJ1-4; V: TRBV18; D: NA; CDR3: CASSSDSDNEKLFF; DNA: TGTGCCAGCTCATCGGACAGCGATAATGAAAAACTGTTTTTT
size: few; J: TRBJ2-6; V: TRBV28; D: NA; CDR3: CASLDRSGANVLTF; DNA: TGTGCCAGCCTAGACAGGTCTGGGGCCAACGTCCTGACTTTC
size: NA; J: TRBJ1-5; V: TRBV18; D: NA; CDR3: CASSPKSDRAFNSNQPQHF; DNA: TGTGCCAGCTCACCGAAATCGGACAGAGCCTTTAATAGCAATCAGCCCCAGCATTTT
size: NA; J: TRBJ1-2; V: TRBV7-8; D: NA; CDR3: CASSFDRNYGYTF; DNA: TGTGCCAGCAGCTTTGACAGAAACTATGGCTACACCTTC
size: NA; J: TRBJ1-1; V: TRBV9; D: NA; CDR3: CASSPGVNTEAFF; DNA: TGTGCCAGCAGCCCCGGAGTGAACACTGAAGCTTTCTTT
size: NA; J: TRBJ1-6; V: TRBV28; D: TRBD1; CDR3: CASSSRTGLHYNSPLHF; DNA: TGTGCCAGCAGTTCCAGGACAGGGCTTCACTATAATTCACCCCTCCACTTT
size: many; J: TRBJ1-6; V: TRBV19; D: TRBD1; CDR3: CASGTGLFSPLHF; DNA: TGTGCCAGTGGGACAGGTTTATTTTCACCCCTCCACTTT
size: NA; J: TRBJ2-3; V: TRBV6-6; D: TRBD2; CDR3: CASSPYGGAGDPGVGTDTQYF; DNA: TGTGCCAGCAGTCCCTACGGGGGGGCGGGGGATCCGGGAGTCGGCACAGATACGCAGTATTTT
size: NA; J: TRBJ2-2; V: TRBV5-1; D: NA; CDR3: CASSLETGTPGELFF; DNA: TGCGCCAGCAGCTTGGAGACAGGGACTCCCGGGGAGCTGTTTTTT
size: NA; J: TRBJ2-7; V: TRBV5-6; D: NA; CDR3: CASSLAQGLSYEQYF; DNA: TGTGCCAGCAGCTTGGCGCAGGGGCTCTCCTACGAGCAGTACTTC
size: NA; J: TRBJ1-6; V: TRBV7-2; D: TRBD1; CDR3: CASSLGGTGTTSAPLHF; DNA: TGTGCCAGCAGCTTGGGAGGGACAGGGACTACAAGTGCACCCCTCCACTTT
size: NA; J: TRBJ2-7; V: TRBV5-5; D: NA; CDR3: CASSLGARGAYEQYF; DNA: TGTGCCAGCAGCTTGGGGGCCAGGGGAGCCTACGAGCAGTACTTC
size: NA; J: TRBJ2-3; V: TRBV5-5; D: NA; CDR3: CASSLAPARPDTQYF; DNA: TGTGCCAGCAGCTTGGCCCCAGCGAGGCCAGATACGCAGTATTTT
size: NA; J: TRBJ1-4; V: TRBV5-4; D: TRBD1; CDR3: CASSPGDRAIEKLFF; DNA: TGTGCCAGCAGCCCCGGGGACAGGGCAATTGAAAAACTGTTTTTT
size: NA; J: TRBJ1-4; V: TRBV5-8; D: TRBD1; CDR3: CASSFRGTGLNEKLFF; DNA: TGTGCCAGCAGCTTTCGTGGGACAGGGCTTAATGAAAAACTGTTTTTT
size: NA; J: TRBJ1-1; V: TRBV6-5; D: TRBD1; CDR3: CATSGTGDTEAFF; DNA: TGTGCCACATCCGGGACAGGGGACACTGAAGCTTTCTTT
size: NA; J: TRBJ2-7; V: TRBV6-5; D: TRBD2; CDR3: CASSLGLGRDEQYF; DNA: TGTGCCAGCAGTTTAGGACTAGGGCGAGACGAGCAGTACTTC
size: NA; J: TRBJ2-7; V: TRBV5-6; D: NA; CDR3: CASSATTLLNEQYF; DNA: TGTGCCAGCAGCGCGACAACACTCCTAAACGAGCAGTACTTC
size: NA; J: TRBJ2-1; V: TRBV11-3; D: TRBD2; CDR3: CASTTSGPYNEQFF; DNA: TGTGCCAGCACAACTAGCGGACCCTACAATGAGCAGTTCTTC
size: NA; J: TRBJ2-5; V: TRBV5-1; D: NA; CDR3: CASSTTGQGETQYF; DNA: TGCGCCAGCAGCACCACTGGGCAGGGAGAGACCCAGTACTTC
size: NA; J: TRBJ1-5; V: TRBV4-2; D: NA; CDR3: CASSQDLSQFNQPQHF; DNA: TGTGCCAGCAGCCAAGATCTATCACAGTTCAATCAGCCCCAGCATTTT
size: NA; J: TRBJ2-3; V: TRBV12-3/TRBV12-4; D: NA; CDR3: CASSFGEDTQYF; DNA: TGTGCCAGCAGTTTCGGGGAAGATACGCAGTATTTT
size: NA; J: TRBJ1-1; V: TRBV5-1; D: NA; CDR3: CASSWQGGTEAFF; DNA: TGCGCCAGCAGCTGGCAGGGCGGCACTGAAGCTTTCTTT
size: NA; J: TRBJ2-3; V: TRBV9; D: TRBD1; CDR3: CASSAGQGGGTDTQYF; DNA: TGTGCCAGCAGCGCGGGACAGGGGGGAGGCACAGATACGCAGTATTTT
size: NA; J: TRBJ2-1; V: TRBV30; D: TRBD2; CDR3: CAWSVRVAGTYNEQFF; DNA: TGTGCCTGGAGTGTACGTGTAGCGGGAACCTACAATGAGCAGTTCTTC
size: NA; J: TRBJ1-5; V: TRBV7-2; D: NA; CDR3: CASSPTAGDQPQHF; DNA: TGTGCCAGCAGCCCCACCGCCGGGGATCAGCCCCAGCATTTT
size: NA; J: TRBJ2-1; V: TRBV19; D: NA; CDR3: CASSLRRGAYNEQFF; DNA: TGTGCCAGTAGCCTCAGGAGGGGCGCCTACAATGAGCAGTTCTTC
size: NA; J: TRBJ1-1; V: TRBV12-3/TRBV12-4; D: NA; CDR3: CASSFGLEAFF; DNA: TGTGCCAGCAGTTTTGGGCTTGAAGCTTTCTTT
size: NA; J: TRBJ1-2; V: TRBV11-2; D: NA; CDR3: CASSLDLTAAGYTF; DNA: TGTGCCAGCAGCTTAGATCTGACAGCCGCTGGCTACACCTTC
size: NA; J: TRBJ2-1; V: TRBV4-1; D: TRBD2; CDR3: CASSPGPGGAGNEQFF; DNA: TGCGCCAGCAGCCCCGGACCCGGGGGGGCGGGCAATGAGCAGTTCTTC
size: NA; J: TRBJ1-1; V: TRBV5-6; D: NA; CDR3: CASSLGPQGRTEAFF; DNA: TGTGCCAGCAGCTTGGGGCCTCAGGGTAGGACTGAAGCTTTCTTT
size: NA; J: TRBJ1-3; V: TRBV7-2; D: NA; CDR3: CASSSDSWNTIYF; DNA: TGTGCCAGCAGCTCGGACAGTTGGAACACCATATATTTT
size: NA; J: TRBJ2-1; V: TRBV19; D: TRBD1; CDR3: CASSGQGRNEQFF; DNA: TGTGCCAGTAGCGGACAGGGGAGGAATGAGCAGTTCTTC
size: once; J: TRBJ2-5; V: TRBV30; D: TRBD2; CDR3: CAWSVGTSGGQETQYF; DNA: TGTGCCTGGAGTGTTGGGACTAGCGGGGGGCAAGAGACCCAGTACTTC